The 10 T cell receptor beta chains presented below share a single source sample, sequenced in a study of T cell responses to AZD1222 COVID-19 vaccine. Assay used: immunoSEQ multiplex PCR; TCRdb lists only in-frame clones, some missing. Among 250,000 to 300,000 clones listed, about 94% were seen once. Sequences were derived from peripheral blood, sampled 28 days after the second AZD1222 dose. The source is an adult who received the AZD1222 COVID-19 vaccine.

This chain joins TRBV5-5 and TRBJ1-2; D unresolved. There are 16 residues in the CDR3. Germline CDR1 reads SGHKS; CDR2 reads YYEKEE (reference sequence). Deletions cut 3 bases from V and 8 bases from J, with 23 bases between. As DNA, the CDR3 is TGTGCCAGCAGCTCCCTCGGCTCGACGGCGAGTAGGGGCTACACCTTC. This codes for CASSSLGSTASRGYTF. The whole variable domain, filled in from reference TRBV5-5 and TRBJ1-2, reads DAGVTQSPTHLIKTRGQQVTLRCSPISGHKSVSWYQQVLGQGPQFIFQYYEKEERGRGNFPDRFSARQFPNYSSELNVNALLLGDSALYLCASSSLGSTASRGYTFGSGTRLTVV.

The chain couples TRBV5-1 to TRBJ1-4; D is uncertain. Germline CDR1 and CDR2: SGHRS and YFSETQ. V shed 3 bases and J shed 0 bases, with 9 bases lying between them. This CDR3 is 15 amino acids long. CDR3 bases: TGCGCCAGCAGCTCGCAGCTAGCAACTAATGAAAAACTGTTTTTT. It translates to CASSSQLATNEKLFF.

The V gene is TRBV18, the J gene TRBJ1-1; 9 bases are shared with TRBD1. The CDR3 length is 13 residues. The V and J ends lost 6 bases and 7 bases, in that order; junction bases with no gene match: 6. Germline CDR1 and CDR2: KGHSH and LQKENI. The CDR3 protein is CASSSDRGGEAFF. CDR3 bases: TGTGCCAGCTCGTCGGACAGGGGAGGTGAAGCTTTCTTT.

The chain uses TRBV2 and TRBJ2-7; the match to TRBD2 covers 11 bases. The CDR3 has 14 residues. The V gene's germline CDR1 is SNHLY and CDR2 FYNNEI. The V segment lost 4 bases and the J segment 6 bases; nucleotides outside the gene matches: 5. The CDR3 coding sequence is TGTGCCAGCAGTGTAGCGGGGGGGCCGGGCGAGCAGTACTTC. Translated, it gives CASSVAGGPGEQYF. Together with reference TRBV2 and TRBJ2-7, the CDR3 gives the full variable domain: EPEVTQTPSHQVTQMGQEVILRCVPISNHLYFYWYRQILGQKVEFLVSFYNNEISEKSEIFDDQFSVERPDGSNFTLKIRSTKLEDSAMYFCASSVAGGPGEQYFGPGTRLTVT.

The chain links TRBV3-1 (or the pseudogene TRBV3-2) to TRBJ1-4; D call uncertain. The length of the CDR3 is 12 residues. Germline V gene sequence: CDR1 LGHDT, CDR2 YNNKEL (reference sequence). Between the trimmed V and J ends, which lost 5 bases and 10 bases, there was a span of 11 bases. The CDR3 sequence: CASSGVPAKLFF. In nucleotides, the CDR3 is TGTGCCAGCAGCGGCGTTCCAGCAAAACTGTTTTTT.

The V and J genes are TRBV7-2 and TRBJ2-7; maybe TRBD2 (5 bases). The germline gives CDR1 SGHTA, CDR2 FQGNSA. This CDR3 is 14 amino acids long. V lost 3 bases, J lost 0 bases, and 9 bases lay in between. CDR3 DNA: TGTGCCAGCAGCTTCGGCGGGTCCTCCTACGAGCAGTACTTC. Translating it yields CASSFGGSSYEQYF.

This sequence joins TRBV9 and TRBJ1-6; D remains ambiguous. Trimming pared 0 bases from V and 13 bases from J, leaving 17 bases between. The CDR3 totals 15 residues. Germline-derived CDR1 and CDR2 are SGDLS and YYNGEE. The CDR3 coding sequence is TGTGCCAGCAGCGTAGACACCCGAATGCTATCCCCCCTCCACTTT. It encodes CASSVDTRMLSPLHF.

The chain employs TRBV6-1 and TRBJ1-5; no reliable D call. Trimming took off 2 bases at V and 4 bases at J, with 6 bases between the two ends. This CDR3 has 13 residues. Per germline, CDR1 MNHNS and CDR2 SASEGT. The chain's CDR3 is CASSESRNQPQHF. CDR3 nucleotide sequence: TGTGCCAGCAGTGAATCCAGAAATCAGCCCCAGCATTTT.

The chain uses TRBV5-1 and TRBJ2-2, with 7 bases lining up with TRBD2. V lost 4 bases and J lost 6; bases outside the gene matches: 30. In germline, CDR1 is SGHRS, CDR2 YFSETQ. The CDR3 spans 22 residues. The CDR3: CASSRGGNREFFLAGGAGELFF. CDR3 DNA sequence: TGCGCCAGCAGCCGGGGAGGGAACCGAGAGTTTTTTTTAGCTGGAGGGGCCGGGGAGCTGTTTTTT. Variable domain in full (rest from reference TRBV5-1 and TRBJ2-2): KAGVTQTPRYLIKTRGQQVTLSCSPISGHRSVSWYQQTPGQGLQFLFEYFSETQRNKGNFPGRFSGRQFSNSRSEMNVSTLELGDSALYLCASSRGGNREFFLAGGAGELFFGEGSRLTVL.

This sequence joins TRBV3-1 (or the pseudogene TRBV3-2) and TRBJ2-2; TRBD2 matches at 10 bases. The V gene's germline CDR1 is LGHDT and CDR2 YNNKEL (reference sequence). The CDR3 covers 16 residues. V lost 2 bases to trimming and J lost 8 bases; unmatched junction nucleotides: 8. This chain's CDR3 is CASSQSIRTSGGELFF. CDR3 bases: TGTGCCAGCAGCCAAAGCATCAGGACTAGCGGAGGGGAGCTGTTTTTT.